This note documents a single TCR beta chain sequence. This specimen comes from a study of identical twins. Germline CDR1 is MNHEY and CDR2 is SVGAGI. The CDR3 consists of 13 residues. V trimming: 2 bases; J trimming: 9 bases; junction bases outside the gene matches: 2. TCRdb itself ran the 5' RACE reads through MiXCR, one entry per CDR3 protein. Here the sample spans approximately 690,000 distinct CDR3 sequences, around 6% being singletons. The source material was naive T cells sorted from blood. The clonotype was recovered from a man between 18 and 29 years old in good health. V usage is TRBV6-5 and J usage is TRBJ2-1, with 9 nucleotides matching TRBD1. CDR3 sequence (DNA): TGTGCCAGCAGTTACGGACAGGGGCGTGAGCAGTTCTTC. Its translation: CASSYGQGREQFF.